A single T cell receptor (beta chain) is shown here with its context. Sequencing used immunoSEQ multiplex PCR; TCRdb keeps in-frame clones, though not all of them. The sample carries approximately 150,000 clones, approximately 90% recorded once. The germline V gene encodes CDR1 MNHNS and CDR2 SASEGT. With 2 bases removed from V and 4 bases from J, the gap between germline ends came to 8 bases. The length of the CDR3 is 13 residues. This sample stems from a study of T cell responses to AZD1222 COVID-19 vaccine. Second-dose recipients at about 4 or about 12 weeks were treated as one pooled group. This sample comprised peripheral blood, obtained 28 days after the second AZD1222 dose. The rearrangement joins TRBV6-1 to TRBJ2-5; D is undetermined. The TCR originated in an adult who received the AZD1222 COVID-19 vaccine. The CDR3 bases are TGTGCCAGCAGTGAACAGCAGATAGAGACCCAGTACTTC. This translates into CASSEQQIETQYF.